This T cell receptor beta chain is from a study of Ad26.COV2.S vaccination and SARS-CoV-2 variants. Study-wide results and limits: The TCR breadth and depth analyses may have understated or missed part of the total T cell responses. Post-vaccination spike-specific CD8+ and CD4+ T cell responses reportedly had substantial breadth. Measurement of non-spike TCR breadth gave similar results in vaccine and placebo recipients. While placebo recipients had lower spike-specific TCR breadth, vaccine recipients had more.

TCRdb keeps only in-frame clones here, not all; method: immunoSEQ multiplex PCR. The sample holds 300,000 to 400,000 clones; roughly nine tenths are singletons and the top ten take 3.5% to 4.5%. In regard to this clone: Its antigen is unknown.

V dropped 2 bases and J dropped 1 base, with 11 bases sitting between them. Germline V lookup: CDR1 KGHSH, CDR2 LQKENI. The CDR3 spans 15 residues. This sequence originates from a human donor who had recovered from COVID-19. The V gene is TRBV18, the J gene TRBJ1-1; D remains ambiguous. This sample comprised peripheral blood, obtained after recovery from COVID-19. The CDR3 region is CASSPSEIRNTEAFF. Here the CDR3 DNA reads TGTGCCAGCTCACCATCGGAGATACGGAACACTGAAGCTTTCTTT. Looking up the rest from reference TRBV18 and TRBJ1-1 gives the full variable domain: NAGVMQNPRHLVRRRGQEARLRCSPMKGHSHVYWYRQLPEEGLKFMVYLQKENIIDESGMPKERFSAEFPKEGPSILRIQQVVRGDSAAYFCASSPSEIRNTEAFFGQGTRLTVV.